This T cell receptor (beta chain) was profiled in a study of control samples from healthy donors and cancer patients. Only in-frame clones appear in the TCRdb table, and some are missing; sequencing was by immunoSEQ multiplex PCR. The sample consists of approximately 52,000 clones, approximately 86% of them appearing once. After removal of 6 bases from V and 6 bases from J, the junction contained 4 bases not matched to a gene. This CDR3 region has 13 residues. Germline V lookup: CDR1 SNHLY, CDR2 FYNNEI. Specimen: blood. The rearrangement joins TRBV2 to TRBJ1-2; the match to TRBD1 covers 10 bases. The source is a man aged 50-59 years in good health. The CDR3 DNA reads as TGTGCCAGCAGGGGGACAGGGGCCAATGGCTACACCTTC. Translated: CASRGTGANGYTF. Full variable domain (remainder filled in from reference TRBV2 and TRBJ1-2): EPEVTQTPSHQVTQMGQEVILRCVPISNHLYFYWYRQILGQKVEFLVSFYNNEISEKSEIFDDQFSVERPDGSNFTLKIRSTKLEDSAMYFCASRGTGANGYTFGSGTRLTVV.